Here is one T cell receptor beta chain with its context. The CDR3 extends over 16 amino acids. Trimming removed 3 bases from V and 0 bases from J, with 16 bases in between. Per the germline V gene, CDR1 is DFQATT and CDR2 is SNEGSKA (reference sequence). This record belongs to a study of blood T cells in healthy people across ages. Combining a sample-barcoded 5' primer with a J-beta primer mix, a second PCR ran for roughly 6 to 12 cycles. Using its own MiXCR run on the 5' RACE reads, TCRdb lists one record per CDR3 protein. The profile shows fewer than 2,000,000 distinct CDR3 sequences, almost 35% of them singletons.

This chain links TRBV20-1 with TRBJ2-3; D gene uncertain. The receptor was isolated from a woman in her 30s in good health. Sequencing was performed on blood. CDR3 nucleotides: TGCAGTGCTAGGCAGACGCAGACCCTAAGCACAGATACGCAGTATTTT. This codes for CSARQTQTLSTDTQYF.